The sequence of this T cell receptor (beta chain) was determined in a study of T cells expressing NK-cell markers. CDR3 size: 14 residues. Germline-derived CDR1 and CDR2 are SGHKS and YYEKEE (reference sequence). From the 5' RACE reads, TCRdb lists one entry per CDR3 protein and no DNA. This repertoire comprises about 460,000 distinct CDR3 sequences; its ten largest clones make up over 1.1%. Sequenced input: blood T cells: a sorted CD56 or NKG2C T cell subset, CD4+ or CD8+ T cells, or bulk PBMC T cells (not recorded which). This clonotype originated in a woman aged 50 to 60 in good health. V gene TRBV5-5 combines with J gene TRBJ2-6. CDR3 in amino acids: CASTGVTGANVLTF.